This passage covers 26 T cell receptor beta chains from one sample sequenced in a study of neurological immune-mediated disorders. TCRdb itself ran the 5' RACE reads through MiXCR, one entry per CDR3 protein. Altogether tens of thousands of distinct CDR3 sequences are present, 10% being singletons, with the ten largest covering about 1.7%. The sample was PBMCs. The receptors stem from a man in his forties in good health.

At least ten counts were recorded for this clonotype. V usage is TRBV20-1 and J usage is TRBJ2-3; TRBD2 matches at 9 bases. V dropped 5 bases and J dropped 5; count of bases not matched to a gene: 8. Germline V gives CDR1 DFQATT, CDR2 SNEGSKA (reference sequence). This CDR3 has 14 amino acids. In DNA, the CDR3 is TGCAGTGCTCCTACCCCACTAGCGGGAGATACGCAGTATTTT. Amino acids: CSAPTPLAGDTQYF.

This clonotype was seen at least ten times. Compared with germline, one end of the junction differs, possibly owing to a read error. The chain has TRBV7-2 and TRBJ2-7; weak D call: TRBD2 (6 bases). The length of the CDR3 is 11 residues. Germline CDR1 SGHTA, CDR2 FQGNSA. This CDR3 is CASSFIGTPSF. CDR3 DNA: TGTGCCAGCAGCTTCATAGGGACTCCAAGCTTC.

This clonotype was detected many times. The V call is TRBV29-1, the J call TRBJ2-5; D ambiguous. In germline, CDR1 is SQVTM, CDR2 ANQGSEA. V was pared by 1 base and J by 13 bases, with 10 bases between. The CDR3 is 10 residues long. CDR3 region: CSVEVPDPYF. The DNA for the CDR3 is TGCAGCGTTGAAGTCCCAGACCCGTACTTC.

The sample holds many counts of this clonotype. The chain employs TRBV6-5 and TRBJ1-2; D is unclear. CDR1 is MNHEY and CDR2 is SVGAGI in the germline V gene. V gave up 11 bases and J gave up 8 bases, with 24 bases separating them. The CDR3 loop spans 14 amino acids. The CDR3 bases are TGTGCCGCCCTAGACCTAGCGTCCATCGGAGGCTACACCTTC. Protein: CAALDLASIGGYTF.

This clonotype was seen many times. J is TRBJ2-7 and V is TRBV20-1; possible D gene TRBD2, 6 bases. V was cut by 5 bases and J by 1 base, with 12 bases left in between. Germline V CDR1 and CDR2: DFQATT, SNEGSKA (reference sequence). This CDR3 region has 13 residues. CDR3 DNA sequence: TGCAGTGCTCAACGACTAGGGTCCTACGAGCAGTACTTC. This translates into CSAQRLGSYEQYF.

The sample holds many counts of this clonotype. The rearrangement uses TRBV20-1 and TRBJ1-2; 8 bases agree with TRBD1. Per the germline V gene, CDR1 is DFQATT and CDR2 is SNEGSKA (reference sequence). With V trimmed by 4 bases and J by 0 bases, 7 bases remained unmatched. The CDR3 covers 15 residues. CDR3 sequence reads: CSAMDRALPNYGYTF. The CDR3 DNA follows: TGCAGTGCTATGGACAGGGCCCTTCCTAACTATGGCTACACCTTC.

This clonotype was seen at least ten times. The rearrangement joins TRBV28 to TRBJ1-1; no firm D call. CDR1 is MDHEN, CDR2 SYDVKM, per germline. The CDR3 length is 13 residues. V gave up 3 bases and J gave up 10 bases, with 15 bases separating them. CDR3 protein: CASSFHSDFVAFF. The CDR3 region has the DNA TGTGCCAGCAGTTTCCACAGCGACTTCGTAGCTTTCTTT.

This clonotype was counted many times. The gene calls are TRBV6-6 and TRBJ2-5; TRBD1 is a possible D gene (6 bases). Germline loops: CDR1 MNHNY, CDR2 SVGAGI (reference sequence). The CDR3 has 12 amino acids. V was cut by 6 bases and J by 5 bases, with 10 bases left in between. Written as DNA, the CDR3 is TGTGCCAGCAGCCTCACAGGGGAGACCCAGTACTTC. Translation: CASSLTGETQYF.

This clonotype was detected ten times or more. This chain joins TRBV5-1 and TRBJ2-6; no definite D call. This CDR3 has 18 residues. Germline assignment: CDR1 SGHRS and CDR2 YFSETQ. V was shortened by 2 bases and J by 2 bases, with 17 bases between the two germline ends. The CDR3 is CASSLTEPMLAGANVLTF. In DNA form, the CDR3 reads TGCGCCAGCAGCTTAACTGAACCGATGTTGGCTGGGGCCAACGTCCTGACTTTC.

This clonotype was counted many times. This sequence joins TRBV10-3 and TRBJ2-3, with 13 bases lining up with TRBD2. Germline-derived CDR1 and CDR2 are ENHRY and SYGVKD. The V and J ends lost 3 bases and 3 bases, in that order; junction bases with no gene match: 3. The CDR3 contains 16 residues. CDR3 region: CAISELAGGSTDTQYF. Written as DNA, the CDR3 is TGTGCCATCAGTGAACTAGCGGGGGGGAGTACAGATACGCAGTATTTT.

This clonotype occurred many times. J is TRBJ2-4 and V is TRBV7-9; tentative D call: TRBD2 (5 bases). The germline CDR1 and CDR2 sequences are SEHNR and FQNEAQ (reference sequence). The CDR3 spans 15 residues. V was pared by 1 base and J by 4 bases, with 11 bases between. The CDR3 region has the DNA TGTGCCAGCAGCTTAGAAGGGAGTCTAAAAAACATTCAGTACTTC. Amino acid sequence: CASSLEGSLKNIQYF.

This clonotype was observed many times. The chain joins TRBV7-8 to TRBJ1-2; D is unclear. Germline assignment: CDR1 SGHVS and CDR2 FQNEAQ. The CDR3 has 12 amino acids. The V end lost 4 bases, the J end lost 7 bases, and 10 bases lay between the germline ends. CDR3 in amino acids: CASSSSESGYTF. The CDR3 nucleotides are TGTGCCAGCAGCTCCTCCGAGAGTGGCTACACCTTC.

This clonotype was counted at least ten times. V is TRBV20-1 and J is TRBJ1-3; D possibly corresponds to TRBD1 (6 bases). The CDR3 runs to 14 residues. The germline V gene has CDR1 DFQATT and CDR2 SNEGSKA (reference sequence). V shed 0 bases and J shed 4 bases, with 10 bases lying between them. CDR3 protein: CSARDGGPGNTIYF. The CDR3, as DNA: TGCAGTGCTAGAGATGGGGGGCCCGGAAACACCATATATTTT.

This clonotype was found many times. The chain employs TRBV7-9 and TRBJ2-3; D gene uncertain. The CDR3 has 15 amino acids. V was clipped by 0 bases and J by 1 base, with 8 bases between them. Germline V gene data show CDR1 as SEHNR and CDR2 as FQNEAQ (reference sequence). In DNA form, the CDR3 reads TGTGCCAGCAGCTTAGCTGAGGCGGGCACAGATACGCAGTATTTT. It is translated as CASSLAEAGTDTQYF.

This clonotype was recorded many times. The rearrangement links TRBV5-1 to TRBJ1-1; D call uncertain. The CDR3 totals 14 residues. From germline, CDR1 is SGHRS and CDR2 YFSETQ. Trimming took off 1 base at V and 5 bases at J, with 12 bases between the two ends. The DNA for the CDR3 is TGCGCCAGCAGCTTGCAAGTAGGGTCGACTGAAGCTTTCTTT. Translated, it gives CASSLQVGSTEAFF.

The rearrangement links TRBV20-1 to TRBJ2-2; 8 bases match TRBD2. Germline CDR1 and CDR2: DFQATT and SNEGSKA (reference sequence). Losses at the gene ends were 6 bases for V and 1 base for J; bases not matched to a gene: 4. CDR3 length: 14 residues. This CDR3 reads CSAQLAVNTGELFF. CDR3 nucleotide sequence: TGCAGTGCACAACTAGCGGTGAACACCGGGGAGCTGTTTTTT.

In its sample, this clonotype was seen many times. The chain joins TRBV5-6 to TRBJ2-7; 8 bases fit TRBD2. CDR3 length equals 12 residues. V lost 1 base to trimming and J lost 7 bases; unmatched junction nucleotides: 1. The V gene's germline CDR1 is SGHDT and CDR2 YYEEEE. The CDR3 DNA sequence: TGTGCCAGCAGCTTGATAGCGGGGGAGCAGTACTTC. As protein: CASSLIAGEQYF.

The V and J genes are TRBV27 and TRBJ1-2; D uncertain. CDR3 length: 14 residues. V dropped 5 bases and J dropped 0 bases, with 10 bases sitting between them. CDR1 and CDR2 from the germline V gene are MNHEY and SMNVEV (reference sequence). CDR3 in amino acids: CASSPGQSNYGYTF. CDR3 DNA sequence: TGTGCCAGCAGTCCCGGTCAGTCTAACTATGGCTACACCTTC.

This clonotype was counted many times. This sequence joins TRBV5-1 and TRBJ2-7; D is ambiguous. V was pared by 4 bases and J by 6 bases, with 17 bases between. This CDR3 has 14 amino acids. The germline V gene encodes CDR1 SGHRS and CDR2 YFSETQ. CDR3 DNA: TGCGCCAGCAGCCATGCCCAAGTTTCGGGCGAGCAGTACTTC. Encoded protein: CASSHAQVSGEQYF.

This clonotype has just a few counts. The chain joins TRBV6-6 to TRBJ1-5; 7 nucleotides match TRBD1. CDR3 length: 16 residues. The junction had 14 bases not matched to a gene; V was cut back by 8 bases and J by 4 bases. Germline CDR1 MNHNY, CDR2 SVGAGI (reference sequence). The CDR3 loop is CASRLRGQAGNQPQHF. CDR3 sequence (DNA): TGTGCCAGCCGACTAAGAGGACAGGCAGGGAATCAGCCCCAGCATTTT.

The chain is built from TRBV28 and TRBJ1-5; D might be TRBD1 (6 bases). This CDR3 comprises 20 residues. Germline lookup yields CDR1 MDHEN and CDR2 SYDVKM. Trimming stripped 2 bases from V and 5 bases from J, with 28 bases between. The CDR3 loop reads CASSLVRMGAQNSPDQPQHF. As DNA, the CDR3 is TGTGCCAGCAGTTTAGTGAGGATGGGGGCCCAAAACTCCCCCGATCAGCCCCAGCATTTT.

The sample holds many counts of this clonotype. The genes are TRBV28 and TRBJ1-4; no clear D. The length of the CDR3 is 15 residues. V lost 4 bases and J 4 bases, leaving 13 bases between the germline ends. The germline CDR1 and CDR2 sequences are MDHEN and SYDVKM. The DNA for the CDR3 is TGTGCCAGCAGTTACCTTGGATCGGTTAATGAAAAACTGTTTTTT. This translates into CASSYLGSVNEKLFF. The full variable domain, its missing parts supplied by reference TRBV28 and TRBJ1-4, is DVKVTQSSRYLVKRTGEKVFLECVQDMDHENMFWYRQDPGLGLRLIYFSYDVKMKEKGDIPEGYSVSREKKERFSLILESASTNQTSMYLCASSYLGSVNEKLFFGSGTQLSVL.

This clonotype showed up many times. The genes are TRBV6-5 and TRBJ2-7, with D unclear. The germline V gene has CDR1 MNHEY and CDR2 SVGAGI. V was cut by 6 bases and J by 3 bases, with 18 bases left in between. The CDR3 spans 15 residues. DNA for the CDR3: TGTGCCAGCAGCCCCCGACACGACTTGGGCTACGAGCAGTACTTC. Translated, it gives CASSPRHDLGYEQYF.

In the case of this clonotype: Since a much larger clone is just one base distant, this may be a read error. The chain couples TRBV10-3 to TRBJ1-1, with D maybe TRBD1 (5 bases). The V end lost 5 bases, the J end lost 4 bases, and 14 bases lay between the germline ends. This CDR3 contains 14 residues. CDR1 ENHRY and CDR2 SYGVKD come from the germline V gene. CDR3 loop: CAISYQGASTEAFF. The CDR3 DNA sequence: TGTGCCATCAGTTACCAGGGAGCGAGCACTGAAGCTTTCTTT.

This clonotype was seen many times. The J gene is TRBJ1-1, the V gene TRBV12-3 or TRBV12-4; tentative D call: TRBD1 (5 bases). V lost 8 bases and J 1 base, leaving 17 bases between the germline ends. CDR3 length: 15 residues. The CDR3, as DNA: TGTGCCAGCCTCGGTCATCAAGGGGCGAACACTGAAGCTTTCTTT. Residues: CASLGHQGANTEAFF.

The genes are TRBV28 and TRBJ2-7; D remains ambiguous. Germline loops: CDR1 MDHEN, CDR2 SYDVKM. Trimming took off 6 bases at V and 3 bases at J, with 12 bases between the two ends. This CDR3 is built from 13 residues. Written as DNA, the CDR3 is TGTGCCAGCAGCCCTCCCACGCACTACGAGCAGTACTTC. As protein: CASSPPTHYEQYF.